This passage covers 8 T cell receptor beta chains from one sample sequenced in a study of T-cell reconstitution after alpha-beta-depleted transplantation in children. TCRbeta library preparation incorporated unique molecular identifiers. Each CDR3 protein is one row after TCRdb ran MiXCR on the PCR reads. The sample includes about 140,000 distinct CDR3 sequences, about 9% seen only once; the top ten take around 18%. The specimen was PBMCs, mostly from graft donor cells, collected 180 days after TCRalphabeta/CD19-depleted stem cell transplant. These receptor sequences come from a female patient aged 2-9 years who had a stem cell transplant for congenital amegakaryocytic thrombocytopenia, so the T cells may come from the graft donor.

This clonotype was detected only a few times. This chain connects TRBV28 to TRBJ2-7, with 10 nucleotides matching TRBD2. Trimming at V came to 6 bases and at J to 7 bases, leaving 6 bases not matched to a gene. The CDR3 loop spans 13 amino acids. Germline V gene lookup returns CDR1 MDHEN and CDR2 SYDVKM. CDR3 DNA sequence: TGTGCCAGCAGACCTAGCGGGAGTGATGAGCAGTACTTC. Amino acid sequence: CASRPSGSDEQYF.

The chain carries TRBV12-3 or TRBV12-4 and TRBJ2-1; no firm D call. The CDR3 contains 15 residues. V dropped 3 bases and J dropped 6 bases, with 15 bases sitting between them. This chain's CDR3 is CASSFWLVGLNEQFF. The CDR3 nucleotides are TGTGCCAGCAGTTTTTGGCTAGTCGGTCTCAATGAGCAGTTCTTC.

This clonotype was observed many times. The gene calls are TRBV20-1 and TRBJ1-4; D not certain. In germline, CDR1 is DFQATT, CDR2 SNEGSKA (reference sequence). The CDR3 has 13 residues. Trimming stripped 6 bases from V and 0 bases from J, with 8 bases between. The chain's CDR3 is CSAETATNEKLFF. CDR3 in DNA: TGCAGTGCCGAAACTGCAACTAATGAAAAACTGTTTTTT.

Only a few counts were recorded for this clonotype. The chain uses TRBV20-1 and TRBJ2-5; 12 bases map to TRBD2. The CDR3 contains 15 residues. J lost 6 bases, V lost 4 bases, and 9 bases had no gene match. The germline V gene has CDR1 DFQATT and CDR2 SNEGSKA (reference sequence). CDR3 sequence reads: CSAKLAGGSAKTQYF. The CDR3 DNA reads TGCAGTGCTAAGCTAGCGGGGGGGAGTGCAAAGACCCAGTACTTC.

This clonotype was picked up many times. The rearrangement joins TRBV5-1 to TRBJ2-7; D is possibly TRBD2 (5 bases). The CDR3 covers 14 residues. V lost 2 bases and J 2 bases, leaving 11 bases between the germline ends. CDR1 and CDR2 (germline): SGHRS, YFSETQ. The CDR3 protein is CASSFGNRPYEQYF. The DNA for the CDR3 is TGCGCCAGCAGCTTCGGGAATAGACCCTACGAGCAGTACTTC.

Note on this clonotype: A read error is possible here, since a much larger clone lies one base away. The rearrangement uses TRBV6-5 and TRBJ1-2; D might be TRBD1 (6 bases). Germline V gives CDR1 MNHEY, CDR2 SVGAGI. The germline V and J ends were trimmed by 5 bases and 6 bases, with 19 bases remaining between them. This CDR3 is 15 amino acids long. The CDR3 spells CASSIRPGAADGYTF. For the CDR3, the DNA is TGTGCCAGCAGTATACGGCCAGGGGCGGCGGATGGCTACACCTTC.

The chain links TRBV6-5 to TRBJ1-5; perhaps TRBD1 as D (5 bases). With 6 bases removed from V and 5 bases from J, the gap between germline ends came to 17 bases. CDR1 and CDR2 from the germline V gene are MNHEY and SVGAGI. CDR3 size: 15 residues. CDR3 bases: TGTGCCAGCAGATACCCCGGCAGGGTTGATCAGCCCCAGCATTTT. Translated: CASRYPGRVDQPQHF.

CDR3 bases: TGTGCCAGCAGGCACGGTAATTCACCCCTCCACTTT. Translation gives CASRHGNSPLHF. The chain carries TRBV6-1 and TRBJ1-6; no reliable D call. V was shortened by 6 bases and J by 6 bases, with 6 bases between the two germline ends. The length of the CDR3 is 12 residues. Per germline, CDR1 MNHNS and CDR2 SASEGT.